Described below is a single TCR beta chain sequence and its context. Its antigen has not been determined. Qualities for individual bases were not recorded, and no much larger clone is one base off. TCRbeta CDR3 regions were amplified from genomic DNA by means of the immunoSEQ Assay, a bias-controlled multiplex PCR. Per the original workflow: Nucleated cell counts per sample were estimated from amplification of reference gene primers within the assay. To quantify the absolute abundance of each unique TCRbeta CDR3 rearrangement, sequence reads were collapsed and filtered. For each sample, productive Simpson clonality was calculated as the square root of Simpson's diversity index over productive rearrangements. In TCRdb, the immuneACCESS table is reduced to in-frame sequences with V and J assigned. These tables do not hold every clone; where another copy was compared, an unresolved V gene accounts for under half, and the others remain unexplained. The V and J calls and clone size were taken over from that table, and D and trimming were inferred from the DNA. The sample records 100,000 to 150,000 clones, 90% of which are singletons. Roughly 3.7% of the sample is taken by the ten largest.

Each collaborating institution followed its own protocols to collect whole blood in K2EDTA tubes. Collaborator samples were shipped for TCRbeta analysis as frozen whole blood, isolated PBMCs, or DNA extracted from either sample type. Including cysteine and phenylalanine, the CDR3 has 13 amino acids. Only the CDR3 portion is preserved as DNA: 39 bases, with reading frame beginning at the first base. Based on the germline V gene, the CDR1 and CDR2 sequences are SQVTM and ANQGSEA. Trimming leaves V shorter by 4 bases and J shorter by 7 bases, with the junction holding 4 bases beyond the gene matches. This sample is part of a study of blood T cell repertoires in COVID-19 (dated by TCRdb to 2019 to 2021). Regarding the complete study: Samples covering the acute and convalescent phases of COVID-19 were provided by collaborators in the United States, Italy and Spain. The material from the prospective study consisted of cDNA or gDNA derived from T cells, B-cell-depleted T cells, or PBMCs. The dataset comprised deeply sampled blood TCRbeta repertoires from subjects exposed to, actively infected with, or recovered from COVID-19. The repertoires were made available in a free public database intended to serve as a resource for research on the immune response to SARS-CoV-2. Samples came from the ongoing ImmuneRACE study (first 160 participants) plus 1,254 subjects from 6 global collaborators. The sample metadata nearly always contained a de-identified subject ID, COVID-19 status, age in years and sex. HLA class I and class II types, where available, came from metadata supplied by the sample provider rather than from assay-based typing. What the authors observed across the whole study: Clinical and demographic metadata were provided uncurated, with the amount varying by source and participant.

The sequence derives from a man in his fifties or sixties with active COVID-19. The chain is encoded by TRBV29-1 joined to TRBJ1-2, with TRBD1 identical over 12 junction bases. The sample comprised peripheral blood. The CDR3 protein is CSVAGQGAGGYTF. In nucleotide form, the sequence is TGCAGCGTTGCGGGACAGGGGGCCGGTGGCTACACCTTC.